This T cell receptor (beta chain) was sequenced during a study of blood T cell repertoires in COVID-19. The CDR3 sequence is 16 residues long. The V and J ends lost 0 bases and 6 bases, in that order; junction bases with no gene match: 8. CDR1 is MNHEY, CDR2 SVGAGI, per germline. Original methodology: Estimation of nucleated cell counts was performed using reference gene primer amplification. Only in-frame clones appear in the TCRdb table, and some are missing; sequencing was by immunoSEQ multiplex PCR. V and J calls and clone size follow that table, whereas D and trimming were derived from the DNA. The repertoire holds tens of thousands of clones, with 75% to 90% as singletons.

The specimen sequenced was peripheral blood. The receptor was derived from a man older than 75 with acute or convalescent COVID-19. The chain carries TRBV6-5 and TRBJ1-5, with 7 bases identical to TRBD1. This CDR3 reads CASSYSRQGSVQPQHF. CDR3 nucleotide sequence: TGTGCCAGCAGTTACTCGAGACAGGGATCGGTTCAGCCCCAGCATTTT.